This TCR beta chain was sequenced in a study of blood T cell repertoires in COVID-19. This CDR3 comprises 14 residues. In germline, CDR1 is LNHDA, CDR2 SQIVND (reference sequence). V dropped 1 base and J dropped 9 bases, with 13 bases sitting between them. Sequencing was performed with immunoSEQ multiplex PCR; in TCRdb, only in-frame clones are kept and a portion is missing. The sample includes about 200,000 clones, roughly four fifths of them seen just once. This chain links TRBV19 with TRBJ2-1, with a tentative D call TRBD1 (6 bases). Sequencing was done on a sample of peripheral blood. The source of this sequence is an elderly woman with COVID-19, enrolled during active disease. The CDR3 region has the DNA TGTGCCAGTAGTATAGGACAGGAGCGCGGTGAGCAGTTCTTC. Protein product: CASSIGQERGEQFF.